Listed here are 23 T cell receptor beta chains from one sample, sequenced in a study of shared clonotypes between healthy human individuals. Data came from immunoSEQ multiplex PCR; TCRdb stores just in-frame clones and leaves some out. The data hold some 740,000 clones, with 92% observed a single time. Naive CD8 populations comprised CD45RO-negative cells positively selected for CCR7, excluding terminally differentiated effector memory CD45RA+ cells. Sequencing was done on a sample of naive CD8+ T cells sorted from blood. All receptors come from a man younger than 40 in good health.

This chain uses TRBV6-4 with TRBJ2-2, with 9 bases lining up with TRBD2. CDR3 length: 15 residues. Looked up from germline, CDR1 is MRHNA and CDR2 is SNTAGT. Losses at the gene ends were 6 bases for V and 1 base for J; bases not matched to a gene: 3. The CDR3 DNA is TGTGCCAGCAGGAAACTAGCGGGGAACACCGGGGAGCTGTTTTTT. Amino acids: CASRKLAGNTGELFF.

The chain carries TRBV28 and TRBJ1-2; TRBD1 might be the D (5 bases). Germline loops: CDR1 MDHEN, CDR2 SYDVKM. This CDR3 contains 13 residues. V lost 5 bases and J lost 8, with 15 bases in between. CDR3 in amino acids: CASSPRTQKGYTF. For the CDR3, the DNA is TGTGCCAGCAGTCCTCGGACACAGAAGGGCTACACCTTC.

This clone was counted many times. A read error is likely here: a far larger clone is one base away. Different DNA sequences within this sample yield the same CDR3. This chain connects TRBV28 to TRBJ2-7; D uncertain. This CDR3 is 11 amino acids long. CDR1 is MDHEN, CDR2 SYDVKM, per germline. With 3 bases removed from V and 3 bases from J, the gap between germline ends came to 3 bases. CDR3 DNA: TGTGCCAGCAGTTTGTACTACGAGCAGTACTTC. This encodes CASSLYYEQYF.

This rearrangement joins TRBV6-1 to TRBJ2-7, with a tentative D call TRBD2 (6 bases). This CDR3 spans 14 amino acids. CDR1 and CDR2 (germline): MNHNS, SASEGT. With 4 bases removed from V and 5 bases from J, the gap between germline ends came to 15 bases. The CDR3: CASSVLGGGNEQYF. The CDR3 coding sequence is TGTGCCAGCAGTGTTCTCGGCGGAGGGAACGAGCAGTACTTC.

The CDR3, as DNA: TGTGCCAGCACCCGACGGGACCCTGATTCTGGGGCCAACGTCCTGACTTTC. Its translation: CASTRRDPDSGANVLTF. The chain has TRBV2 and TRBJ2-6; D is tentatively TRBD1 or TRBD2 (5 bases each). Germline V lookup: CDR1 SNHLY, CDR2 FYNNEI. Trimming cost V 7 bases and J 1 base, with 17 bases left between them. The CDR3 sequence is 17 residues long.

The chain couples TRBV19 to TRBJ2-1, with 7 nucleotides matching TRBD2. Trimming at V came to 4 bases and at J to 6 bases, leaving 12 bases not matched to a gene. The CDR3 length is 16 residues. In germline, CDR1 is LNHDA, CDR2 SQIVND (reference sequence). The CDR3 spells CASSNSLRDYTNEQFF. The CDR3 DNA is TGTGCCAGTAGTAACTCCCTGCGGGACTACACCAATGAGCAGTTCTTC.

The J gene is TRBJ2-3, the V gene TRBV27, with D maybe TRBD2 (6 bases). The CDR3 has 14 amino acids. Germline V gene lookup returns CDR1 MNHEY and CDR2 SMNVEV (reference sequence). Trimming cost V 4 bases and J 4 bases, with 12 bases left between them. The CDR3 sequence: CASSSLPGADTQYF. CDR3 DNA: TGTGCCAGCAGTTCACTACCGGGAGCAGATACGCAGTATTTT.

This chain links TRBV27 with TRBJ2-2, with D uncertain. The CDR3 runs 14 residues. Between the trimmed V and J ends, which lost 5 bases and 7 bases, there was a span of 14 bases. The germline V gene encodes CDR1 MNHEY and CDR2 SMNVEV (reference sequence). The CDR3 DNA reads TGTGCCAGCAGTCCCAAACTTTACAGCGGGGAGCTGTTTTTT. Its translation: CASSPKLYSGELFF.

The chain combines TRBV7-8 with TRBJ2-1; 7 bases are a match to TRBD1. Germline CDR1 and CDR2: SGHVS and FQNEAQ. This CDR3 comprises 16 residues. The junction had 10 bases not matched to a gene; V was cut back by 1 base and J by 7 bases. The CDR3 here is CASSLETGTAWNEQFF. CDR3 in DNA: TGTGCCAGCAGCTTAGAGACCGGGACAGCTTGGAATGAGCAGTTCTTC.

CDR3 DNA sequence: TGTGCCAGCAGTCCGTTACCATCGGGAGATGAGCAGTACTTC. This codes for CASSPLPSGDEQYF. The chain combines TRBV27 with TRBJ2-7; possible D gene TRBD2, 6 bases. There are 14 residues in the CDR3. Germline lookup yields CDR1 MNHEY and CDR2 SMNVEV (reference sequence). The ends were cut back, 5 bases at V and 7 bases at J, with 18 bases in the middle.

This clone was seen more than once but under ten times. The rearrangement joins TRBV2 to TRBJ2-2; D is possibly TRBD2 (6 bases). Germline-derived CDR1 and CDR2 are SNHLY and FYNNEI. The CDR3 is made up of 15 amino acids. The DNA for the CDR3 is TGTGCTCTCCCTAGGTGGGGGGCGAACACCGGGGAGCTGTTTTTT. This gives the protein CALPRWGANTGELFF. Supplemented by reference TRBV2 and TRBJ2-2, the full variable domain reads EPEVTQTPSHQVTQMGQEVILRCVPISNHLYFYWYRQILGQKVEFLVSFYNNEISEKSEIFDDQFSVERPDGSNFTLKIRSTKLEDSAMYFCALPRWGANTGELFFGEGSRLTVL.

The chain uses TRBV4-3 and TRBJ1-5; D possibly corresponds to TRBD1 (5 bases). V was cut by 2 bases and J by 4 bases, with 9 bases left in between. The V gene's germline CDR1 is LGHNA and CDR2 YSLEER. This CDR3 comprises 14 residues. The CDR3 sequence is CASSQSRENQPQHF. CDR3 DNA: TGCGCCAGCAGCCAAAGCAGGGAAAATCAGCCCCAGCATTTT.

The chain combines TRBV18 with TRBJ2-1, with TRBD2 matching 13 bases. The V gene end was trimmed by 5 bases and the J gene end by 10 bases; junction bases not matched to a gene: 5. The CDR3 is 14 residues long. Germline CDR1 is KGHSH and CDR2 is LQKENI. For the CDR3, the DNA is TGTGCCAGCTCAGGGACTAGCGGGACTAGGGAGCAGTTCTTC. It translates to CASSGTSGTREQFF.

The chain is built from TRBV2 and TRBJ1-3, with D uncertain. V lost 0 bases and J lost 0, with 15 bases in between. This CDR3 is 18 amino acids long. Germline assignment: CDR1 SNHLY and CDR2 FYNNEI. The CDR3 region has the DNA TGTGCCAGCAGTGAAGCGCTTCTGCCCGGCCGCTCTGGAAACACCATATATTTT. Protein product: CASSEALLPGRSGNTIYF. Drawing the rest from reference TRBV2 and TRBJ1-3, the complete variable domain is EPEVTQTPSHQVTQMGQEVILRCVPISNHLYFYWYRQILGQKVEFLVSFYNNEISEKSEIFDDQFSVERPDGSNFTLKIRSTKLEDSAMYFCASSEALLPGRSGNTIYFGEGSWLTVV.

V gene TRBV5-6 combines with J gene TRBJ1-4; D remains unclear. CDR3 length: 16 residues. CDR1 and CDR2 (germline): SGHDT, YYEEEE. V was pared by 5 bases and J by 1 base, with 15 bases between. Here the CDR3 DNA reads TGTGCCAGCAGGCAGTGGAGACTCGGAACTAATGAAAAACTGTTTTTT. This codes for CASRQWRLGTNEKLFF. The complete variable domain, with remaining parts taken from reference TRBV5-6 and TRBJ1-4, reads DAGVTQSPTHLIKTRGQQVTLRCSPKSGHDTVSWYQQALGQGPQFIFQYYEEEERQRGNFPDRFSGHQFPNYSSELNVNALLLGDSALYLCASRQWRLGTNEKLFFGSGTQLSVL.

This clone was recorded only once. The CDR3 sequence is CASSQGRMGALPQETQYF. CDR3 DNA sequence: TGTGCCAGCAGCCAAGGCCGGATGGGGGCGCTTCCGCAAGAGACCCAGTACTTC. The V call is TRBV11-2, the J call TRBJ2-5; TRBD1 might be the D (6 bases). Germline CDR1 is SGHAT and CDR2 is FQNNGV. The ends were cut back, 5 bases at V and 2 bases at J, with 24 bases in the middle. This CDR3 has 18 residues.

This chain links TRBV15 with TRBJ1-5, with D possibly matching TRBD1 (5 bases). The germline V gene has CDR1 LNHNV and CDR2 YYDKDF (reference sequence). Trimming stripped 0 bases from V and 4 bases from J, with 13 bases between. CDR3 size: 16 residues. The DNA of the CDR3 is TGTGCCACCAGCAGAGAGGATGGGGGAGGGAATCAGCCCCAGCATTTT. Translation: CATSREDGGGNQPQHF.

The chain recombines TRBV27 with TRBJ2-7, with 12 bases identical to TRBD1. The CDR3 is 16 residues long. Germline V gene data show CDR1 as MNHEY and CDR2 as SMNVEV (reference sequence). V dropped 2 bases and J dropped 8; count of bases not matched to a gene: 10. CDR3 region: CASSLAAGTGGEKQYF. CDR3 in DNA: TGTGCCAGCAGTTTAGCCGCCGGGACAGGGGGCGAAAAGCAGTACTTC.

This rearrangement joins TRBV7-9 to TRBJ1-1; 7 bases fit TRBD1. With V trimmed by 3 bases and J by 1 base, 5 bases remained unmatched. CDR3 size: 15 residues. CDR1 and CDR2 from the germline V gene are SEHNR and FQNEAQ (reference sequence). CDR3 sequence reads: CASSFPQGENTEAFF. In DNA, the CDR3 is TGTGCCAGCAGCTTCCCTCAGGGGGAGAACACTGAAGCTTTCTTT.

DNA for the CDR3: TGCGCCAGCAGCCAAGCGTTGTGGGCGGGAGGGGTCTACGAGCAGTACTTC. Translating it yields CASSQALWAGGVYEQYF. This sequence joins TRBV4-1 and TRBJ2-7, with 9 bases lining up with TRBD2. CDR3 length: 17 amino acids. J was trimmed by 3 bases and V by 1 base; bases with no gene match: 10. Per the germline V gene, CDR1 is MGHRA and CDR2 is YSYEKL.

This sequence joins TRBV14 and TRBJ1-3, with TRBD1 identical over 7 bases. The CDR3 runs 17 residues. Germline trimming cut 1 base from V and 0 bases from J; bases unmatched to any gene: 6. The germline V gene encodes CDR1 SGHDN and CDR2 FVKESK. CDR3 sequence: CASSQGDRAFSGNTIYF. The CDR3 coding sequence is TGTGCCAGCAGCCAAGGAGACAGGGCCTTCTCTGGAAACACCATATATTTT.

CDR3 DNA sequence: TGTGCCAGCAGCCCCGGGGGTGGCGCCGGAAACACCATATATTTT. This translates into CASSPGGGAGNTIYF. The genes are TRBV9 and TRBJ1-3; possible D gene TRBD1, 5 bases. Germline loops: CDR1 SGDLS, CDR2 YYNGEE. The CDR3 totals 15 residues. Trimming left V 4 bases short and J 4 bases short, with 15 bases between.

This chain joins TRBV28 and TRBJ1-5; maybe TRBD1 (5 bases). CDR3 size: 14 residues. The V gene's germline CDR1 is MDHEN and CDR2 SYDVKM. Trimming removed 4 bases from V and 2 bases from J, with 9 bases in between. DNA of the CDR3: TGTGCCAGCAGTTGGGGGGTTGGCAATCAGCCCCAGCATTTT. It codes for CASSWGVGNQPQHF.